This T cell receptor beta chain was recovered during a study of blood T cells in healthy people across ages. CDR1 is SGHDN, CDR2 FVKESK, per germline. The length of the CDR3 is 14 residues. This clonotype was detected a few times. The junction departs from germline at one end; a sequencing error may be responsible. A second PCR of about 6 to 12 cycles used a sample-barcoded 5' primer and a J-beta primer mix. One entry per CDR3 protein results from TCRdb running MiXCR on the 5' RACE reads. The data contain about 650,000 distinct CDR3 sequences, around 32% of them seen just once; the ten biggest clones take up approximately 15%.

The TCR sequence derives from a woman of 80 years or more in good health. The chain joins TRBV14 to TRBJ1-6, with TRBD1 as a possible D gene (5 bases). Sequenced input: blood. CDR3 in amino acids: CASSQTSGNSPPHF. The CDR3 bases are TGTGCCAGCAGCCAAACCTCAGGGAATTCACCCCCCCACTTT.